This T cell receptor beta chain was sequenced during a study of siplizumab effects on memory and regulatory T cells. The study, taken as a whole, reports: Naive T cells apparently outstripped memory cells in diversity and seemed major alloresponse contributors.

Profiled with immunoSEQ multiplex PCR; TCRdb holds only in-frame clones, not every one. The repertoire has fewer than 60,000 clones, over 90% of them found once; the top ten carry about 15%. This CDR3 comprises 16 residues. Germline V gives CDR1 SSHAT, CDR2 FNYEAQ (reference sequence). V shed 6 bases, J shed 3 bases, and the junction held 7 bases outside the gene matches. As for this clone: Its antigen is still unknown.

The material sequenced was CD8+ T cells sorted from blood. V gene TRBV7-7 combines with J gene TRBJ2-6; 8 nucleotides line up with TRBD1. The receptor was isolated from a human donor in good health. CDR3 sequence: CASSPQGAVGANVLTF. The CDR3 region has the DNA TGTGCCAGCAGTCCGCAGGGGGCTGTTGGGGCCAACGTCCTGACTTTC.